Here is one T cell receptor (beta chain) with its context. Its antigen is not known. There are 15 residues in the CDR3. V gave up 5 bases and J gave up 0 bases; unmatched junction bases: 5. Germline V gene lookup returns CDR1 MNHEY and CDR2 SVGAGI. Individual cDNA molecules carried attached unique molecular identifiers. TCRdb re-called the 5' RACE reads through MiXCR, storing one row per CDR3 protein. The table shows about 67,000 distinct CDR3 sequences, with around a tenth occurring only once. The data are from a study of early T cells in non-severe SARS-CoV-2 infection. Overall study context: The input, bulk RNA from unsorted whole blood, was sequenced, and chains were unpaired.

Regarding the study as a whole: VDJdb-based annotation leaned toward anti-spike CD8 responses and missed private and CD4 specificities.

The source of this sequence is an adult who was a healthcare worker with PCR-confirmed SARS-CoV-2 infection or an uninfected control (not recorded which). The sequencing input was whole blood. This sequence joins TRBV6-5 and TRBJ2-7; 9 positions agree with TRBD1. The CDR3: CASSPDRGSSYEQYF. The DNA of the CDR3 is TGTGCCAGCAGTCCGGACAGGGGTTCCTCCTACGAGCAGTACTTC.